This T cell receptor (beta chain) was found in a study of T cell responses to AZD1222 COVID-19 vaccine. Study outcomes and limitations: The study identified only five to seven AZD1222 recipients as seropositive at baseline. Donors were largely white British and mainly female; clonal diversity was possibly underestimated.

The CDR3 has 14 amino acids. Per the germline V gene, CDR1 is SSHAT and CDR2 is FNYEAQ (reference sequence). Method: immunoSEQ multiplex PCR; TCRdb's copy keeps in-frame clones and lacks some. The data hold about 140,000 clones, with around 90% observed a single time. As regards this clone: Its antigen is not identified. Relative to the germline gene, one junction end is altered; a read error may explain this.

The clonotype was recovered from an adult in good health. The chain recombines TRBV7-7 with TRBJ2-5, with 7 bases identical to TRBD1. Sequenced material: peripheral blood, taken on day 0 of AZD1222 vaccination. DNA for the CDR3: TGTGCTAGCAGCCCACTGACAGGGACAGAGACCCAGTACTTC. It yields the protein CASSPLTGTETQYF.